This TCR beta chain derives from a study of shared clonotypes between healthy human individuals. Germline V gene lookup returns CDR1 MGHRA and CDR2 YSYEKL. After removal of 0 bases from V and 3 bases from J, the junction contained 9 bases not matched to a gene. The CDR3 totals 17 residues. This clone appeared a single time. Its antigen is not known. Clones were sequenced by immunoSEQ multiplex PCR, and TCRdb holds only the in-frame ones, with some missing. The table has more than 2,000,000 clones, over 85% seen once. Notes on the study in general: What limited the represented genetic and exposure-history diversity was the small number of donors.

Sequencing input: naive CD4+ T cells from PBMCs. Subset here: CD45RA+ positively selected. V usage is TRBV4-1 and J usage is TRBJ2-3; TRBD1 aligns across 7 bases. The TCR originated in a man between 18 and 29 years old in good health. Some clones in this sample may be carry-over from other donors' samples. CDR3 coding DNA: TGCGCCAGCAGCCAAGATGCGCCAGGGGGAGTTACAGATACGCAGTATTTT. The encoded protein is CASSQDAPGGVTDTQYF.